Included here is one TCR beta chain sequence, with context. The antigen remains undetermined. These data are taken from a study of cytomegalovirus exposure and HLA in healthy donors. It was with 60 Vbeta and 13 Jbeta primers that the PCR ran. Some clones are missing from TCRdb's copy, which holds only in-frame ones; the method was immunoSEQ multiplex PCR. The profile covers about 160,000 clones, with around 80% appearing a single time and 2% to 2.5% taken by the ten largest. In germline, CDR1 is SGHRS, CDR2 YFSETQ. The V segment lost 2 bases and the J segment 4 bases; nucleotides outside the gene matches: 11. The CDR3 contains 17 residues. Study outcomes and limitations: Earlier findings revealed that most TCR beta V segments proved productive either about 87% or about 30% of the time.

Material for sequencing was PBMCs. This TCR derives from a man in his forties or fifties in good health and CMV-seronegative. The chain couples TRBV5-1 to TRBJ2-2; 7 bases match TRBD1. As DNA, the CDR3 is TGCGCCAGCAGCTTATTCCGGACAGGACCCATCACCGGGGAGCTGTTTTTT. Protein sequence: CASSLFRTGPITGELFF.